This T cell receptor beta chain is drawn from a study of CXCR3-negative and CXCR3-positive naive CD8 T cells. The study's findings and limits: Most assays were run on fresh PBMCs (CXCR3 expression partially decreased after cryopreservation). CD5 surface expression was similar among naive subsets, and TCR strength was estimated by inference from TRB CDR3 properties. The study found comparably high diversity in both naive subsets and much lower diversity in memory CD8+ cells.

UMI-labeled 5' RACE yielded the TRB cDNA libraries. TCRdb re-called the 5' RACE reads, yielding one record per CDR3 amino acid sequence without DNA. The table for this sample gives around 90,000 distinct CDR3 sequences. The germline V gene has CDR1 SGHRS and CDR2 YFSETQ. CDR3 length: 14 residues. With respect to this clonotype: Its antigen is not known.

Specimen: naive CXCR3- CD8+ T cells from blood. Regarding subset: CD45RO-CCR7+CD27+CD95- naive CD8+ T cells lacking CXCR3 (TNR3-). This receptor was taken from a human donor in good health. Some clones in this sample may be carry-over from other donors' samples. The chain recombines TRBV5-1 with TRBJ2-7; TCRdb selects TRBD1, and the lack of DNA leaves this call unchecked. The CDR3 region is CASSLVAGYYEQYF.